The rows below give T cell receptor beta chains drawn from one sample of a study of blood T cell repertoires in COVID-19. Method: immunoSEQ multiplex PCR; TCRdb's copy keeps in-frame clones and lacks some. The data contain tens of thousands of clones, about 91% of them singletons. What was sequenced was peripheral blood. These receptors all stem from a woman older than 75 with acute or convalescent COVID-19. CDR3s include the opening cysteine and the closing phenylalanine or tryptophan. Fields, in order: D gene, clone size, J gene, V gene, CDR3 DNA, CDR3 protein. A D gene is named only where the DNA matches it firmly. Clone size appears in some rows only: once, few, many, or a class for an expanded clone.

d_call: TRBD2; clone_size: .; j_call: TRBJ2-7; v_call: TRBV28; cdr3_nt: TGTGCCAGCATCCGGGAGGGCGAGCAGTACTTC; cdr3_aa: CASIREGEQYF
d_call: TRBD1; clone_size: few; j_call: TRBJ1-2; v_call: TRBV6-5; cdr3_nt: TGTGCCAGCCGGGACAGTCGAAGTGATGGCTACACCTTC; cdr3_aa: CASRDSRSDGYTF
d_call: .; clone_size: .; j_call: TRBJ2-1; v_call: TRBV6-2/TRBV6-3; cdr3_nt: TGTGCCAGCAGCCACGGAGGGGCTGGAGACAATGAGCAGTTCTTC; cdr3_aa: CASSHGGAGDNEQFF
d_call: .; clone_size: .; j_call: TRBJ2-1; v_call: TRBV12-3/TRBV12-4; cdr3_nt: TGTGCCAGCAGTCGACTCCGATACAATGAGCAGTTCTTC; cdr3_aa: CASSRLRYNEQFF
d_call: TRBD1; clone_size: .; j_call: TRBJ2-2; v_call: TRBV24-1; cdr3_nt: TGTGCCACCAGTGACCCGCGACAGGGGGCAGTCGGGGAGCTGTTTTTT; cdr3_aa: CATSDPRQGAVGELFF
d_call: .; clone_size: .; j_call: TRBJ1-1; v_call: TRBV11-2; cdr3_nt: TGTGCCAGCAGCGTCACCCGGGGTGGCACTGAAGCTTTCTTT; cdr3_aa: CASSVTRGGTEAFF
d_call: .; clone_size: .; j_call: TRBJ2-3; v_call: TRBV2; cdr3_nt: TGTGCCAGCAGTGCGCAACACAGCTATTCAGATACGCAGTATTTT; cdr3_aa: CASSAQHSYSDTQYF
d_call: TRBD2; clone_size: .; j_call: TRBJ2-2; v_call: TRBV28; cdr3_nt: TGTGCCAGCAGTCACGGGGGGGCCGATGGCGGGGAGCTGTTTTTT; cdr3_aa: CASSHGGADGGELFF
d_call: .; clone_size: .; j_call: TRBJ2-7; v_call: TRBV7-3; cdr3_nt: TGTGCCAGCAGCCGGTCGGCCGGAGTGCTCTACGAGCAGTACTTC; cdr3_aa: CASSRSAGVLYEQYF
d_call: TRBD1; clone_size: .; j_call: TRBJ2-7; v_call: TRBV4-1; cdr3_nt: TGCGCCAGCAGCCACAGACAGGGGACGAGCTCCTACGAGCAGTACTTC; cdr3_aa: CASSHRQGTSSYEQYF
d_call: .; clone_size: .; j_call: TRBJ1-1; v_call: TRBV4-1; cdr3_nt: TGCGCCAGCAGCCAAGATCCCAGGGAGGGCCTGAACACTGAAGCTTTCTTT; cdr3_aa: CASSQDPREGLNTEAFF
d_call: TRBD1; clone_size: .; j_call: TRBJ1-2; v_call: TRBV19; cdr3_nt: TGTGCCTCGGGACAGGACCCCTTCTATGGCTACACCTTC; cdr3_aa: CASGQDPFYGYTF
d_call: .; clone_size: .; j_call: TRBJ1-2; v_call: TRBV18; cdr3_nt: TGTGCCAGCTCACCGGCAGGGCTGTATGGCTACACCTTC; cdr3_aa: CASSPAGLYGYTF
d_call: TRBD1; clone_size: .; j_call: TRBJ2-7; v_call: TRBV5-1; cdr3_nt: TGCGCCAGTGGGACAGGGGCTCCGCGGTCCTACGAGCAGTACTTC; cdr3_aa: CASGTGAPRSYEQYF
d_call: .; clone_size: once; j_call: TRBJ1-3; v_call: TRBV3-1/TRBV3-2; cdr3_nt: TGTGCCAGCAGCCAACGGGAGTCTGGAAACACCATATATTTT; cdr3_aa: CASSQRESGNTIYF
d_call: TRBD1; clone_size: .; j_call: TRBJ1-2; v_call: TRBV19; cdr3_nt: TGTGCCAGTAGTATCACGGACAGGTTCTGGGATGGCTACACCTTC; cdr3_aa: CASSITDRFWDGYTF
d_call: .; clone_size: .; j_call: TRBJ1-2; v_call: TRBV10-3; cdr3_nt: TGTGCCATCAGTGACCCCCGACAGCCATATGGCTACACCTTC; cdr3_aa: CAISDPRQPYGYTF
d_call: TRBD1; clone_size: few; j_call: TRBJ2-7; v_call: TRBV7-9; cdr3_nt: TGTGCCAGCAGCCTCGCAGGGGGCCCGACCTACGAGCAGTACTTC; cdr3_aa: CASSLAGGPTYEQYF
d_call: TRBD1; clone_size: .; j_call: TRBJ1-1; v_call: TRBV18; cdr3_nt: TGTGCCAGCTCACCACGACAGGGGGCAAACACTGAAGCTTTCTTT; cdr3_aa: CASSPRQGANTEAFF
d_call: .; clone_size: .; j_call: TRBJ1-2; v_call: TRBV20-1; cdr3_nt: TGCAGTGCTAGTAGAGCTAACTATGGCTACACCTTC; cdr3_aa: CSASRANYGYTF
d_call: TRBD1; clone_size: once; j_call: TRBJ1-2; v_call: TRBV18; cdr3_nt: TGTGCCAGCTCACCCGAGACAGGGGGCGCTGGTTTGTATGGCTACACCTTC; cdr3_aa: CASSPETGGAGLYGYTF
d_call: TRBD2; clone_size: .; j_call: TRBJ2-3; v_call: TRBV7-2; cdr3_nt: TGTGCCAGCAGCTTACCGGGGGGGCCGACAGATACGCAGTATTTT; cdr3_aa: CASSLPGGPTDTQYF
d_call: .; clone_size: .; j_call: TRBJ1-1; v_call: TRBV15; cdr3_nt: TGTGCCACCAGCTTACTCTTGAACACTGAAGCTTTCTTT; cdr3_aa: CATSLLLNTEAFF
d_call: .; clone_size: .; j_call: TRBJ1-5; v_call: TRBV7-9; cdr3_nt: TGTGCCAGCACCGGAGGGAGGGGACAGCCCCAGCATTTT; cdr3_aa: CASTGGRGQPQHF
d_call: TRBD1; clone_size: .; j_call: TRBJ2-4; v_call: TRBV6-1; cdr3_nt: TGTGCCAGCAGTGGACCGGGACAGGGGGCAGCCAAAAACATTCAGTACTTC; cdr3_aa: CASSGPGQGAAKNIQYF
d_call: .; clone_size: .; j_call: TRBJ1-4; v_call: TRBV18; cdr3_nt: TGTGCCAGCTCACCACAGAGGGAGGAACTGTTTTTT; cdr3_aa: CASSPQREELFF
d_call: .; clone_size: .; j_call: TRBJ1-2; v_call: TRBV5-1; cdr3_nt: TGCGCCAGCAGCAGCGACCCTCGTGGAAACTATGGCTACACCTTC; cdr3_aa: CASSSDPRGNYGYTF